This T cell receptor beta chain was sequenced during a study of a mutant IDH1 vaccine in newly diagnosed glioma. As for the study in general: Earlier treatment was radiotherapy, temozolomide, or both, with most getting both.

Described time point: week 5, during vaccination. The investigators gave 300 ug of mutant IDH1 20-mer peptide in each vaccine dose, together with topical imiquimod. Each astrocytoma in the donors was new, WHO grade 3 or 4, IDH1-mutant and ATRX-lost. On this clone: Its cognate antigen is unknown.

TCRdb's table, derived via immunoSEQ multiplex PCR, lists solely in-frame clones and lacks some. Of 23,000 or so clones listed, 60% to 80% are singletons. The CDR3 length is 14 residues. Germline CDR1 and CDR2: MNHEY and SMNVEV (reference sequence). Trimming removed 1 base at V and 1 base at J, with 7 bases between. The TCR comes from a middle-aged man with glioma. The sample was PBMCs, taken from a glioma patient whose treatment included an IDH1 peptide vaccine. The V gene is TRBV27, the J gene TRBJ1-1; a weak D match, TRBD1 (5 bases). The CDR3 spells CASSLWGGNTEAFF. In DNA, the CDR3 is TGTGCCAGCAGTTTATGGGGCGGGAACACTGAAGCTTTCTTT.